These 25 T cell receptor beta chains were all obtained from the same sample, sequenced in a study of cytotoxic CD8 clonotypes in ibrutinib-treated CLL. Profiling relied on immunoSEQ multiplex PCR, and the TCRdb table lists in-frame clones only, not all of them. The sample gives 35,000 to 50,000 clones, just over 70% of which show up once; roughly 9.1% is in the top ten. Sequenced here: PBMCs, sampled at disease progression, from a patient treated with ibrutinib. All receptors come from a human donor with chronic lymphocytic leukemia.

This chain joins TRBV7-3 and TRBJ2-7; 11 nucleotides match TRBD1. V was pared by 2 bases and J by 3 bases, with 3 bases of the junction left unmatched. Germline V gene data show CDR1 as SGHTA and CDR2 as FQGTGA. The CDR3 runs to 15 residues. The CDR3 DNA is TGTGCCAGCAGCTTAGGCGGGACAGGGGGCTACGAGCAGTACTTC. This codes for CASSLGGTGGYEQYF.

V is TRBV25-1 and J is TRBJ1-2, with TRBD1 identical over 9 bases. CDR3 size: 17 residues. Germline CDR1 is MGHDK and CDR2 is SYGVNS. With 8 bases clipped from V and 3 bases from J, the junction kept 16 bases outside the gene matches. The CDR3 sequence: CASGPVSPRTGDYGYTF. Here the CDR3 DNA reads TGTGCCAGCGGCCCGGTGAGCCCGAGGACAGGGGACTATGGCTACACCTTC.

The V call is TRBV7-6, the J call TRBJ2-7; TRBD2 matches at 9 bases. Trimming cost V 5 bases and J 3 bases; bases outside gene matches: 5. The CDR3 loop spans 14 amino acids. Looked up from germline, CDR1 is SGHVS and CDR2 is FNYEAQ. CDR3: CASSDLAGSYEQYF. As DNA, the CDR3 is TGTGCCAGCAGCGACCTAGCGGGGAGCTACGAGCAGTACTTC.

This chain uses TRBV2 with TRBJ2-5, with D perhaps TRBD1 or TRBD2 (5 bases each). The CDR3 extends over 14 amino acids. Trimming stripped 7 bases from V and 1 base from J, with 13 bases between. Looked up from germline, CDR1 is SNHLY and CDR2 is FYNNEI. CDR3 bases: TGTGCCAGCAACGTCATTGGGGGCCAAGAGACCCAGTACTTC. It yields the protein CASNVIGGQETQYF.

The chain combines TRBV9 with TRBJ1-1, with 12 nucleotides matching TRBD1. CDR3 length: 16 residues. In germline, CDR1 is SGDLS, CDR2 YYNGEE. The ends lost 4 bases at V and 6 bases at J; junction bases unmatched: 10. CDR3 DNA sequence: TGTGCCAGCAGCACGGACCCTGGGACAGGGGGCTCTGAAGCTTTCTTT. It encodes CASSTDPGTGGSEAFF.

This chain links TRBV5-1 with TRBJ2-3; 12 nucleotides align to TRBD1. V trimming: 3 bases; J trimming: 4 bases; junction bases outside the gene matches: 3. The length of the CDR3 is 15 residues. Germline V gene data show CDR1 as SGHRS and CDR2 as YFSETQ. The CDR3 is CASSSGTGGADTQYF. For the CDR3, the DNA is TGCGCCAGCAGCTCCGGGACAGGGGGCGCAGATACGCAGTATTTT. Combining the CDR3 with reference TRBV5-1 and TRBJ2-3 gives the whole variable domain KAGVTQTPRYLIKTRGQQVTLSCSPISGHRSVSWYQQTPGQGLQFLFEYFSETQRNKGNFPGRFSGRQFSNSRSEMNVSTLELGDSALYLCASSSGTGGADTQYFGPGTRLTVL.

The chain couples TRBV7-9 to TRBJ2-7; D gene ambiguous. V dropped 2 bases and J dropped 2 bases, with 1 base sitting between them. In germline, CDR1 is SEHNR, CDR2 FQNEAQ (reference sequence). The CDR3 consists of 11 residues. This chain's CDR3 is CASSLTYEQYF. In DNA, the CDR3 is TGTGCCAGCAGCTTAACCTACGAGCAGTACTTC.

This chain uses TRBV12-2 with TRBJ2-7; the table names TRBD1, a call not compared with the DNA. TRBV12-2 is a known pseudogene. This CDR3 contains 19 residues. The CDR3 bases are TGTGCAAGTCGCCACCTTTCCCGGGACAGGGAGAGTATGTCCTACGAGCAGTACTTC. Residues: CASRHLSRDRESMSYEQYF.

The chain is built from TRBV19 and TRBJ2-3; the match to TRBD2 covers 7 bases. This CDR3 contains 12 residues. Looked up from germline, CDR1 is LNHDA and CDR2 is SQIVND (reference sequence). Germline trimming cut 11 bases from V and 0 bases from J; bases unmatched to any gene: 2. The CDR3 loop is CASGLSTDTQYF. As DNA, the CDR3 is TGTGCCTCGGGACTAAGCACAGATACGCAGTATTTT. Combining the CDR3 with reference TRBV19 and TRBJ2-3 gives the whole variable domain DGGITQSPKYLFRKEGQNVTLSCEQNLNHDAMYWYRQDPGQGLRLIYYSQIVNDFQKGDIAEGYSVSREKKESFPLTVTSAQKNPTAFYLCASGLSTDTQYFGPGTRLTVL.

This clone turned up a few times. The CDR3 DNA reads TGCGCCAGCAGTCCGCGGGACGGGCACGCCGGGGAGCTGTTTTTT. Protein sequence: CASSPRDGHAGELFF. The chain combines TRBV23-1 with TRBJ2-2; the D gene is possibly TRBD2 (6 bases). TRBV23-1 is an ORF; its function is uncertain. The V gene lost 4 bases and the J gene lost 6 bases, with 15 bases spanning the gap. This CDR3 spans 15 amino acids.

The chain is built from TRBV29-1 and TRBJ2-5, with TRBD2 matching 10 bases. The V gene's germline CDR1 is SQVTM and CDR2 ANQGSEA. This CDR3 spans 14 amino acids. J was trimmed by 5 bases and V by 3 bases; bases with no gene match: 6. CDR3 coding DNA: TGCAGCGTTGAGGGACTAGCGACCGGCGAGACCCAGTACTTC. Encoded protein: CSVEGLATGETQYF. Full variable domain (outside the CDR3, taken from reference TRBV29-1 and TRBJ2-5): SAVISQKPSRDICQRGTSLTIQCQVDSQVTMMFWYRQQPGQSLTLIATANQGSEATYESGFVIDKFPISRPNLTFSTLTVSNMSPEDSSIYLCSVEGLATGETQYFGPGTRLLVL.

The gene calls are TRBV5-4 and TRBJ2-2; a possible D gene is TRBD1 (6 bases). This CDR3 is built from 16 residues. Per the germline V gene, CDR1 is SGHNT and CDR2 is YYREEE (reference sequence). V gave up 4 bases and J gave up 5 bases, with 18 bases separating them. The CDR3 nucleotides are TGTGCCAGCAGCGCTGGTTTTGGGGGCTGGACCGGGGAGCTGTTTTTT. The encoded protein is CASSAGFGGWTGELFF. Full variable domain (rest looked up from reference TRBV5-4 and TRBJ2-2): ETGVTQSPTHLIKTRGQQVTLRCSSQSGHNTVSWYQQALGQGPQFIFQYYREEENGRGNFPPRFSGLQFPNYSSELNVNALELDDSALYLCASSAGFGGWTGELFFGEGSRLTVL.

CDR3 protein: CASGWGDRGYNEQFF. The CDR3 DNA sequence: TGTGCCAGCGGCTGGGGGGACAGAGGCTACAATGAGCAGTTCTTC. The rearrangement joins TRBV7-8 to TRBJ2-1; a possible D gene is TRBD1 (7 bases). Germline CDR1 SGHVS, CDR2 FQNEAQ. V lost 8 bases, J lost 3 bases, and 17 bases lay in between. The CDR3 is 15 amino acids.

This clone was seen a few times. The J gene is TRBJ1-2, the V gene TRBV6-1; no clear D. The germline CDR1 and CDR2 sequences are MNHNS and SASEGT. Trimming pared 3 bases from V and 7 bases from J, leaving 12 bases between. The CDR3 runs 13 residues. CDR3 region: CASSDPDSAGYTF. CDR3 nucleotides: TGTGCCAGCAGTGACCCCGACTCGGCTGGCTACACCTTC.

The rearrangement joins TRBV6-5 to TRBJ1-4; D is perhaps TRBD1 (5 bases). Germline CDR1 reads MNHEY; CDR2 reads SVGAGI. The V end was cut by 0 bases, the J end by 6 bases, with 14 bases between. The CDR3 covers 16 residues. CDR3 sequence reads: CASSYSNGAGDEKLFF. The CDR3 DNA reads as TGTGCCAGCAGTTACTCGAATGGAGCGGGGGATGAAAAACTGTTTTTT.

The J gene is TRBJ2-5, the V gene TRBV5-1, with 8 bases identical to TRBD2. The length of the CDR3 is 15 residues. With 3 bases clipped from V and 3 bases from J, the junction kept 7 bases outside the gene matches. Germline-derived CDR1 and CDR2 are SGHRS and YFSETQ. For the CDR3, the DNA is TGCGCCAGCAGCTATAGCGGGACGAAGGAAGAGACCCAGTACTTC. As protein: CASSYSGTKEETQYF.

The V and J genes are TRBV10-2 and TRBJ2-7; 8 positions agree with TRBD2. CDR3 length: 12 amino acids. J lost 7 bases, V lost 7 bases, and 6 bases had no gene match. CDR1 and CDR2 (germline): WSHSY, SAAADI. The CDR3 loop is CASNPSGGEQYF. CDR3 coding DNA: TGCGCCAGCAATCCGTCGGGGGGGGAGCAGTACTTC.

The V gene is TRBV15, the J gene TRBJ2-2; a weak D match, TRBD1 (5 bases). V lost 3 bases and J 0 bases, leaving 8 bases between the germline ends. Germline V gene lookup returns CDR1 LNHNV and CDR2 YYDKDF (reference sequence). The CDR3 loop spans 15 amino acids. The CDR3 bases are TGTGCCACCAGCAGGGACACCGCGAACACCGGGGAGCTGTTTTTT. This gives the protein CATSRDTANTGELFF.

This rearrangement joins TRBV7-9 to TRBJ2-3; D could derive from TRBD1 or TRBD2 (5 bases each). This CDR3 is 17 amino acids long. Germline V lookup: CDR1 SEHNR, CDR2 FQNEAQ (reference sequence). V lost 1 base and J lost 2, with 16 bases in between. CDR3 sequence: CASSLVLGVIITDTQYF. The CDR3 coding sequence is TGTGCCAGCAGCTTAGTACTAGGGGTGATAATCACAGATACGCAGTATTTT.

The J gene is TRBJ1-2, the V gene TRBV10-1; the match to TRBD1 covers 9 bases. CDR1 is WNHNN and CDR2 is SYGVQD in the germline V gene (reference sequence). With 5 bases clipped from V and 4 bases from J, the junction kept 5 bases outside the gene matches. The CDR3 is 14 residues long. CDR3 loop: CASSRQGDGYGYTF. The CDR3 nucleotides are TGCGCCAGCAGTAGACAGGGGGACGGCTATGGCTACACCTTC.

The chain recombines TRBV6-1 with TRBJ2-7, with 7 nucleotides matching TRBD2. Germline loops: CDR1 MNHNS, CDR2 SASEGT. V shed 2 bases and J 4 bases; nucleotides not matched to a gene: 11. The CDR3 is made up of 16 amino acids. The CDR3 protein is CASSESRGGSGYEQYF. Here the CDR3 DNA reads TGTGCCAGCAGTGAATCGAGGGGCGGGAGCGGTTACGAGCAGTACTTC.

In this sample, this clone turned up a few times. V and J are TRBV4-1 and TRBJ2-7; 12 nucleotides match TRBD1. The CDR3 runs to 15 residues. V was pared by 0 bases and J by 6 bases, with 3 bases of the junction left unmatched. Germline V gives CDR1 MGHRA, CDR2 YSYEKL. CDR3 region: CASSQDGTGGAEQYF. In DNA form, the CDR3 reads TGCGCCAGCAGCCAAGATGGGACAGGGGGCGCCGAGCAGTACTTC.

The chain uses TRBV19 and TRBJ1-5, with 8 positions matching TRBD1. Germline assignment: CDR1 LNHDA and CDR2 SQIVND (reference sequence). CDR3 length equals 20 residues. Losses at the gene ends were 0 bases for V and 3 bases for J; bases not matched to a gene: 16. The CDR3 bases are TGTGCCAGTAGTATAGATCTGGCAGGGGGCGCGGATAAGGTCAATCAGCCCCAGCATTTT. This codes for CASSIDLAGGADKVNQPQHF.

V is TRBV14 and J is TRBJ2-7; TRBD1 is a possible D gene (6 bases). The CDR3 is 14 amino acids. V lost 1 base and J lost 9, with 16 bases in between. Looked up from germline, CDR1 is SGHDN and CDR2 is FVKESK. CDR3 DNA sequence: TGTGCCAGCAGCCAAGCCTGGGCAGGGGATGGGCAGTACTTC. Its translation is CASSQAWAGDGQYF.

The V and J genes are TRBV6-1 and TRBJ1-1; 7 positions agree with TRBD1. The germline V gene encodes CDR1 MNHNS and CDR2 SASEGT. V lost 1 base and J lost 4; bases outside the gene matches: 6. The CDR3 is made up of 15 amino acids. Here the CDR3 reads CASSEGAGGGTEAFF. In nucleotides, the CDR3 is TGTGCCAGCAGTGAAGGCGCAGGGGGAGGCACTGAAGCTTTCTTT.